This T cell receptor beta chain was captured in a study of control samples from healthy donors and cancer patients. The method was immunoSEQ multiplex PCR; TCRdb's version includes in-frame clones alone and lacks a portion of them. Here the sample spans 130,000 to 150,000 clones, roughly 94% being singletons. Trimming stripped 6 bases from V and 6 bases from J, with 15 bases between. The germline CDR1 and CDR2 sequences are MNHNY and SVGAGI (reference sequence). The CDR3 is made up of 14 amino acids. The TCR sequence derives from a man aged 60 to 69 with colorectal cancer. The sequenced sample was PBMCs. V gene TRBV6-6 combines with J gene TRBJ1-5, with D tentatively TRBD1 (5 bases). CDR3 sequence (DNA): TGTGCCAGCAGGGCTCAGGGTGTAAGTCAGCCCCAGCATTTT. Its protein is CASRAQGVSQPQHF.